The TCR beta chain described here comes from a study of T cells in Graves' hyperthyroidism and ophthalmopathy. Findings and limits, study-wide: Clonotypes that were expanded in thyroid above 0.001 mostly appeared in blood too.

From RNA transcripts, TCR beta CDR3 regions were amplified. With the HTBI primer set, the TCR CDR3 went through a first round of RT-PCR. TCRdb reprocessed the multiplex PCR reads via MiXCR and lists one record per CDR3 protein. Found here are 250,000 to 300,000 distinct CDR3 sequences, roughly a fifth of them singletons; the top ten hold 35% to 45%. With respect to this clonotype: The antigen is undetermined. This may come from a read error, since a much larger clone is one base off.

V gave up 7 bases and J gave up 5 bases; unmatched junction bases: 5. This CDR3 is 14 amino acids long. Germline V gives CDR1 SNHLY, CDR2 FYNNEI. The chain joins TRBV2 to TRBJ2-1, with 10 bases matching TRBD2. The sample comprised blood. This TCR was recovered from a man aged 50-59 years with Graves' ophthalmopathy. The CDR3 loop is CASKAGGAHNEQFF. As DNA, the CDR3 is TGTGCCAGCAAAGCGGGAGGGGCCCACAATGAGCAGTTCTTC. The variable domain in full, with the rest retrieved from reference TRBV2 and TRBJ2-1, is EPEVTQTPSHQVTQMGQEVILRCVPISNHLYFYWYRQILGQKVEFLVSFYNNEISEKSEIFDDQFSVERPDGSNFTLKIRSTKLEDSAMYFCASKAGGAHNEQFFGPGTRLTVL.